These 2 T cell receptor beta chains were all obtained from the same sample, sequenced in a study of cytomegalovirus exposure and HLA in healthy donors (dated 2017 in TCRdb). Library preparation used the immunoSEQ multiplex PCR assay. A mixture of 60 forward primers for TCR Vbeta segments and 13 reverse primers for TCR Jbeta segments was used in the multiplex PCR. Held by TCRdb, this immuneACCESS table contains in-frame sequences only and omits some clones. Under half of the omission traces to an unresolved V gene where checked; the cause of the rest is unknown. For this sample there are 100,000 to 140,000 clones; over 75% appear just once. The ten most abundant clones make up approximately 2.4% of the sample. Material: PBMCs. All receptors come from a man aged 25-40 years in good health and CMV-seronegative.

The chain combines TRBV5-1 with TRBJ1-1, with D uncertain. In germline, CDR1 is SGHRS, CDR2 YFSETQ. V dropped 0 bases and J dropped 0 bases, with 9 bases sitting between them. This CDR3 is built from 15 residues. CDR3 protein: CASSLVSGLNTEAFF. The CDR3 region has the DNA TGCGCCAGCAGCTTGGTTTCAGGCTTGAACACTGAAGCTTTCTTT.

This clone was observed a single time. The chain employs TRBV9 and TRBJ1-4; unclear D gene. The V end was cut by 0 bases, the J end by 8 bases, with 11 bases between. This CDR3 comprises 14 residues. CDR1 SGDLS and CDR2 YYNGEE come from the germline V gene. The CDR3 DNA reads TGTGCCAGCAGCGTAGGCGGAGAGGGAGAAAAACTGTTTTTT. It translates to CASSVGGEGEKLFF.